These T cell receptor beta chains were read from a single sample in a study of T cell responses to AZD1222 COVID-19 vaccine. Generated by immunoSEQ multiplex PCR, the TCRdb table keeps only in-frame clones and is missing some. Of more than 150,000 clones listed, about 92% are singletons. The starting material was peripheral blood, obtained on day 0 of AZD1222 vaccination. These TCRs come from an adult in good health. Both conserved end residues are trimmed from each CDR3.

V gene: TRBV4-1; J gene: TRBJ1-3; CDR3 protein: ASSPYGAGGNTIY
V gene: TRBV30; J gene: TRBJ2-7; CDR3 protein: AWSRDRVLLEQY
V gene: TRBV7-2; J gene: TRBJ1-2; CDR3 protein: ASSLALGQFYGYT
V gene: TRBV7-2; J gene: TRBJ2-5; CDR3 protein: ASTFVETQY
V gene: TRBV19; J gene: TRBJ1-1; CDR3 protein: ASRTRALNTEAF
V gene: TRBV7-7; J gene: TRBJ1-3; CDR3 protein: ASSLSPGLGNTIY
V gene: TRBV19; J gene: TRBJ2-4; CDR3 protein: ASSKPTGKNIQY
V gene: TRBV15; J gene: TRBJ1-4; CDR3 protein: ATSRDEGLGV
V gene: TRBV25-1; J gene: TRBJ2-2; CDR3 protein: ASSEKKVSHSTGELF
V gene: TRBV25-1; J gene: TRBJ1-2; CDR3 protein: ASSESYGYT
V gene: TRBV28; J gene: TRBJ1-6; CDR3 protein: ASRTGGTGNSPLH
V gene: TRBV6-1; J gene: TRBJ1-5; CDR3 protein: ASSDRAGGNQPQH
V gene: TRBV11-1; J gene: TRBJ1-1; CDR3 protein: ASSLRIGGGETEAF
V gene: TRBV9; J gene: TRBJ2-7; CDR3 protein: ASSAQGEGFEQY
V gene: TRBV7-3; J gene: TRBJ1-1; CDR3 protein: ASSQSGPGVTEAF
V gene: TRBV9; J gene: TRBJ2-7; CDR3 protein: ASSVGNRPMAEQY
V gene: TRBV7-2; J gene: TRBJ1-5; CDR3 protein: ASSQYLGGHQPQH
V gene: TRBV7-2; J gene: TRBJ2-7; CDR3 protein: ASSSDRGVTYEQY
V gene: TRBV10-3; J gene: TRBJ1-5; CDR3 protein: AITADRAKPQH
V gene: TRBV19; J gene: TRBJ1-5; CDR3 protein: ASSTRQATLLYSNQPQH
V gene: TRBV6-5; J gene: TRBJ1-2; CDR3 protein: ASSPDRYGYT
V gene: TRBV28; J gene: TRBJ2-5; CDR3 protein: ASSQMDRRETQY
V gene: TRBV7-8; J gene: TRBJ1-4; CDR3 protein: ASSLARRAATNEKLF
V gene: TRBV11-2; J gene: TRBJ1-6; CDR3 protein: ASSLGGQNNSPLH
V gene: TRBV6-6; J gene: TRBJ1-1; CDR3 protein: ASSYSGRGTDTEAF
V gene: TRBV18; J gene: TRBJ1-1; CDR3 protein: ASSPPGVTRFEAF
V gene: TRBV5-6; J gene: TRBJ2-5; CDR3 protein: ASSLGTGAKETQY
V gene: TRBV4-1; J gene: TRBJ1-3; CDR3 protein: ASSQDTGFGNTIY
V gene: TRBV9; J gene: TRBJ2-2; CDR3 protein: ASSVGTGELF
V gene: TRBV7-2; J gene: TRBJ1-6; CDR3 protein: ASSLGTFAPLH
V gene: TRBV2; J gene: TRBJ2-1; CDR3 protein: ASREVKRGYNEQF
V gene: TRBV7-2; J gene: TRBJ2-5; CDR3 protein: ASSLARPPSETQY
V gene: TRBV18; J gene: TRBJ1-1; CDR3 protein: ASSRDRALGNTEAF